The source of this T cell receptor (beta chain) is a study of Graves' ophthalmopathy and Graves' hyperthyroidism. Overall study findings and caveats: The blood repertoire also included most expanded thyroid clonotypes above 0.001 frequency.

RNA transcripts yielded amplified TCR beta CDR3 regions. HTBI primers served in a first-round RT-PCR, which a second-round multiplex PCR followed. One entry per CDR3 protein, called by TCRdb with MiXCR from the multiplex PCR reads. The table has nearly 400,000 distinct CDR3 sequences, around 20% seen once. Of note for this clonotype: Its antigen is still unknown.

Moderate-to-severe activity, CAS at least 3, NOSPECS at least 4 and duration under 3 months characterized donors with ophthalmopathy. Enrollment excluded any patients with other autoimmune diseases, uncontrolled infections, pregnancy or lactation. PBMCs stemmed from around 10 ml of fresh peripheral blood. Source material: peripheral blood. The TCR sequence derives from a woman aged 18-29 years with Graves' ophthalmopathy.

CDR3 protein: CASSPRGGATNTEAFF. Written as DNA, the CDR3 is TGTGCCAGCAGTCCCCGAGGGGGGGCCACGAACACTGAAGCTTTCTTT. The chain has TRBV12-3 or TRBV12-4 and TRBJ1-1, with a weak D call TRBD1 (6 bases). The CDR3 length is 16 residues. With 5 bases removed from V and 1 base from J, the gap between germline ends came to 17 bases.